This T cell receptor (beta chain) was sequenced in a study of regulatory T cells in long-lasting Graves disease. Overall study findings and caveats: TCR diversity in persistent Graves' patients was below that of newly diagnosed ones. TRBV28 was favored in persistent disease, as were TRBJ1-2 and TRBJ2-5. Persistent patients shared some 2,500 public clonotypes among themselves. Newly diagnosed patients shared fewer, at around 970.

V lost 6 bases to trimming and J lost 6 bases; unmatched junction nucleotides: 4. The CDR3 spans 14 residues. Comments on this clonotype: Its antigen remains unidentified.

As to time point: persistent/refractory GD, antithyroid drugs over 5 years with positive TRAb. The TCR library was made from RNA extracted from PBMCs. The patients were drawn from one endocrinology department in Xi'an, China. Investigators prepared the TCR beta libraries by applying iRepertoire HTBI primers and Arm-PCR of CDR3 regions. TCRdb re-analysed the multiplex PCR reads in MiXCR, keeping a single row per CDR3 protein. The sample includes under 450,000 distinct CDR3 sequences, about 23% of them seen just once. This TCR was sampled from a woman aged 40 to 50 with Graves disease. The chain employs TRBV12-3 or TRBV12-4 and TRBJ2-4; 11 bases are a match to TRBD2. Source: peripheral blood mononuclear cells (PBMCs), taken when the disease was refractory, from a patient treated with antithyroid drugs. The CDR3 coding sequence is TGTGCCAGCAGCCCCGGGACTAGCGGAAACATTCAGTACTTC. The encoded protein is CASSPGTSGNIQYF.